The 14 T cell receptor beta chains given below trace back to one sample, sequenced in a study of monozygotic twins with inflammatory bowel disease (dated by TCRdb to about 2019). Library method: 5' RACE. The instrument given in TCRdb is Illumina HiSeq 2500. After TCRdb reprocessed the reads, each CDR3 protein sequence was kept as one row, without DNA. The sample table on file contains just over 300,000 distinct CDR3 sequences. The ten most abundant clones make up more than 4.5% of the sample. The material sequenced was blood. The receptors stem from a human donor with ulcerative colitis or Crohn's disease, or a healthy co-twin of an affected twin (not recorded which).

V and J are TRBV5-1 and TRBJ2-3. Germline V CDR1 and CDR2: SGHRS, YFSETQ. The CDR3 has 15 residues. The CDR3 protein is CASSLASAPTDTQYF.

The gene calls are TRBV10-3 and TRBJ2-3; no DNA is available, so the TRBD1 call from TCRdb remains unchecked. CDR3 length equals 13 residues. CDR1 ENHRY and CDR2 SYGVKD come from the germline V gene. CDR3: CAITGNVKDTQYF.

The CDR3 here is CASKSVDEQYF. The chain recombines TRBV19 with TRBJ2-7. The CDR3 has 11 residues. Per the germline V gene, CDR1 is LNHDA and CDR2 is SQIVND (reference sequence).

V gene TRBV12-3 or TRBV12-4 combines with J gene TRBJ1-5; TCRdb gives TRBD1 as the D gene, but with no DNA this cannot be confirmed. The CDR3 extends over 15 amino acids. This chain's CDR3 is CASTRGGGSNQPQHF.

CDR3 sequence reads: CSARKGQVVETQYF. The chain is built from TRBV20-1 and TRBJ2-5; checking the TCRdb D call of TRBD1 is not possible without DNA. Germline values: CDR1 DFQATT, CDR2 SNEGSKA (reference sequence). CDR3 length: 14 residues.

The genes are TRBV20-1 and TRBJ1-1; the TCRdb call, TRBD1, lacks DNA for checking. The CDR3 runs to 13 residues. The germline gives CDR1 DFQATT, CDR2 SNEGSKA (reference sequence). Here the CDR3 reads CSVPTGFSAEAFF.

This chain joins TRBV29-1 and TRBJ2-5; TCRdb proposes TRBD2, but this gene call is untestable without DNA. CDR1 and CDR2 from the germline V gene are SQVTM and ANQGSEA. This CDR3 region has 13 residues. The chain's CDR3 is CSARAAGVETQYF.

The chain carries TRBV5-6 and TRBJ2-5; TCRdb's D call, TRBD1, is unchecked because there is no DNA. The CDR3 loop spans 13 amino acids. Germline CDR1 reads SGHDT; CDR2 reads YYEEEE. CDR3 sequence reads: CASSSGGAVTQYF.

The chain combines TRBV28 with TRBJ2-7; TCRdb returns TRBD1, unconfirmable since there is no DNA. The CDR3 totals 14 residues. In germline, CDR1 is MDHEN, CDR2 SYDVKM. CDR3 loop: CASRKGSVGYEQYF.

This rearrangement joins TRBV5-1 to TRBJ2-5; TCRdb's D call of TRBD2 is untestable without DNA. CDR3 length: 15 residues. Germline V gives CDR1 SGHRS, CDR2 YFSETQ. This CDR3 is CASTLAGVGQETQYF. Combining the CDR3 with reference TRBV5-1 and TRBJ2-5 gives the whole variable domain KAGVTQTPRYLIKTRGQQVTLSCSPISGHRSVSWYQQTPGQGLQFLFEYFSETQRNKGNFPGRFSGRQFSNSRSEMNVSTLELGDSALYLCASTLAGVGQETQYFGPGTRLLVL.

The chain is built from TRBV27 and TRBJ1-4. This CDR3 has 16 residues. CDR1 is MNHEY, CDR2 SMNVEV, per germline (reference sequence). CDR3 sequence reads: CASSPRPALTNEKLFF.

The J gene is TRBJ2-2, the V gene TRBV5-1; the TCRdb D gene call, TRBD2, has no DNA to confirm it. The CDR3 is 17 residues long. Per germline, CDR1 SGHRS and CDR2 YFSETQ. CDR3: CASNAGLAGVKTGELFF.

The chain is built from TRBV27 and TRBJ2-1; lacking DNA, the TRBD1 call made by TCRdb goes unchecked. The CDR3 covers 15 residues. Looked up from germline, CDR1 is MNHEY and CDR2 is SMNVEV (reference sequence). The CDR3 reads CASSFLQGTVNEQFF.

V and J are TRBV5-6 and TRBJ2-7; TCRdb's D call of TRBD1 is untestable without DNA. The CDR3 has 15 residues. CDR1 SGHDT and CDR2 YYEEEE come from the germline V gene. The CDR3 loop reads CASSTGQFPNYEQYF.